Sequencing of this T cell receptor beta chain was carried out in a study of post-analysis software for immune sequencing data. Study-level points and caveats: Controls had lower frequencies than patients of four or five TRBV segments, which included TRBV5-6, TRBV5-1 and TRBV20-1. In multiple sclerosis, normalized Chao1 diversity was significantly below that of controls.

Carried by the TCR beta cDNA libraries were unique molecular identifiers. TCRdb reprocessed the PCR reads via MiXCR and lists one record per CDR3 protein. The repertoire holds some 690,000 distinct CDR3 sequences, with 59% as singletons. Germline V gives CDR1 DFQATT, CDR2 SNEGSKA (reference sequence). V lost 6 bases, J lost 5 bases, and 11 bases stayed unmatched. The CDR3 has 14 amino acids. For this clonotype: Its antigen is not known.

This chain joins TRBV20-1 and TRBJ2-5; 8 positions match TRBD2. This clonotype was obtained from a girl aged 2-10 years with multiple sclerosis. Sequenced sample: blood. CDR3: CSARIAGLLETQYF. As DNA, the CDR3 is TGCAGTGCCCGAATAGCGGGATTACTGGAGACCCAGTACTTC.